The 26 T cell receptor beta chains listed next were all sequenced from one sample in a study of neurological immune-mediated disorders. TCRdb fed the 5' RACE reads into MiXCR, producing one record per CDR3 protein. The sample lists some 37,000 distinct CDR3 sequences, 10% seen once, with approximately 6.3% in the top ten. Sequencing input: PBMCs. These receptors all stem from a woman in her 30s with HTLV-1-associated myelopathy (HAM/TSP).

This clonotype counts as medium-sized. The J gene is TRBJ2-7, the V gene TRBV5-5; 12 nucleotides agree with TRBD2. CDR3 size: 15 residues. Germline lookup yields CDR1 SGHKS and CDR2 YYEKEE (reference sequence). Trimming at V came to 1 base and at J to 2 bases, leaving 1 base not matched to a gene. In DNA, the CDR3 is TGTGCCAGCAGCTTGAGGACTAGCGGGACCTACGAGCAGTACTTC. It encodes CASSLRTSGTYEQYF.

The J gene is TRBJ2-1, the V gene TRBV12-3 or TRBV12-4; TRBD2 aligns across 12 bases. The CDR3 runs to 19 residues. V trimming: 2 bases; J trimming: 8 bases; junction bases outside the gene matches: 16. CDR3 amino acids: CASSLWTSGVASPRDEQFF. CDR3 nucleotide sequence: TGTGCCAGCAGTTTATGGACTAGCGGGGTGGCCTCCCCCCGGGATGAGCAGTTCTTC.

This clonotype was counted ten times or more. This chain's CDR3 is CASSSDRTGLNTEAFF. CDR3 DNA sequence: TGCGCCAGCAGCTCCGATCGGACAGGATTGAACACTGAAGCTTTCTTT. The genes are TRBV5-1 and TRBJ1-1; TRBD1 matches at 7 bases. Germline V gene sequence: CDR1 SGHRS, CDR2 YFSETQ. This CDR3 has 16 residues. With 3 bases clipped from V and 0 bases from J, the junction kept 8 bases outside the gene matches.

CDR3 nucleotide sequence: TGCGCCAGCAGCTTGGTAGTGGGGAACCCAACCTACGAGCAGTACTTC. It is translated as CASSLVVGNPTYEQYF. The chain recombines TRBV5-1 with TRBJ2-7; D unclear. The CDR3 spans 16 residues. V lost 0 bases to trimming and J lost 2 bases, with 15 bases between them. The germline V gene encodes CDR1 SGHRS and CDR2 YFSETQ.

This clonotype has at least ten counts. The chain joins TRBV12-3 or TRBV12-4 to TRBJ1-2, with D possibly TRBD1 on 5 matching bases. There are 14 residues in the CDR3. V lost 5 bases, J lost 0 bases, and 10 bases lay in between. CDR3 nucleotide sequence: TGTGCCAGCAGTAGGACATGGACTAACTATGGCTACACCTTC. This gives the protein CASSRTWTNYGYTF.

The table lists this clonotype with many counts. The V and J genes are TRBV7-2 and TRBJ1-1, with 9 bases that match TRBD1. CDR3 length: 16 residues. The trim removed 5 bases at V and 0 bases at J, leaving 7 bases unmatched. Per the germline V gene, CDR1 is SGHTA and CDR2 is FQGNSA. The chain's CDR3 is CASSRAGQGMNTEAFF. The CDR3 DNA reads TGTGCCAGCAGCCGAGCGGGACAGGGAATGAACACTGAAGCTTTCTTT.

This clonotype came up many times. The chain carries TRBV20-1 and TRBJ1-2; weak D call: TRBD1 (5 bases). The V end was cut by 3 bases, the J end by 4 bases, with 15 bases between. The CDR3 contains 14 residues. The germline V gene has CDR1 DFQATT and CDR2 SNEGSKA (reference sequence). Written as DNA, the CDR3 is TGCAGTGCTAGTCGGCGGGGCACCTCCTATGGCTACACCTTC. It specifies CSASRRGTSYGYTF.

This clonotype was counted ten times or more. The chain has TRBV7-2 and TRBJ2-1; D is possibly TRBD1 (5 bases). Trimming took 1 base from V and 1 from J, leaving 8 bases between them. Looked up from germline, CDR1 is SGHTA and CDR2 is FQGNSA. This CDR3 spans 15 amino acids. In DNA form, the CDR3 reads TGTGCCAGCAGCTTAGAACGACAGTCCTACAATGAGCAGTTCTTC. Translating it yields CASSLERQSYNEQFF.

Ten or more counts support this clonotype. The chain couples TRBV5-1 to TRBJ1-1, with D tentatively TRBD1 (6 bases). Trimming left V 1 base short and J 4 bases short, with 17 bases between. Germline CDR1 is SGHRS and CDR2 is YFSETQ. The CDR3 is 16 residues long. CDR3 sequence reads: CASSLRSGGEGTEAFF. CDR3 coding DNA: TGCGCCAGCAGCTTGAGATCGGGGGGCGAGGGCACTGAAGCTTTCTTT.

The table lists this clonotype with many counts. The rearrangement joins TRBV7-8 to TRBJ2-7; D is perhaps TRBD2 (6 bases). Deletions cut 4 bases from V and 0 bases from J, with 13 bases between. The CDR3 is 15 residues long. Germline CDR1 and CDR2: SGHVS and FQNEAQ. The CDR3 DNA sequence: TGTGCCAGCAGCTCCGCGGCGGGGACCTCCTACGAGCAGTACTTC. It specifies CASSSAAGTSYEQYF.

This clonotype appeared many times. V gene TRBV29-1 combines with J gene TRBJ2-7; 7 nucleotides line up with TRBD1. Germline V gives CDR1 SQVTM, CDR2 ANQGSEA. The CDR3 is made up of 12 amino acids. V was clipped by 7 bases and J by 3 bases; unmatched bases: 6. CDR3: CSAETGIYEQYF. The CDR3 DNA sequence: TGCAGCGCTGAGACAGGGATCTACGAGCAGTACTTC.

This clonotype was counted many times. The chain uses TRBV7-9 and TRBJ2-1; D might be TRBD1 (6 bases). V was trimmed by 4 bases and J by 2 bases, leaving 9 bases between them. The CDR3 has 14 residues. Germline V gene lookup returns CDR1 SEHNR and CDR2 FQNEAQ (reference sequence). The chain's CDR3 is CASSYRAAYNEQFF. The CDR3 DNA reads TGTGCCAGCAGCTACAGGGCCGCCTACAATGAGCAGTTCTTC.

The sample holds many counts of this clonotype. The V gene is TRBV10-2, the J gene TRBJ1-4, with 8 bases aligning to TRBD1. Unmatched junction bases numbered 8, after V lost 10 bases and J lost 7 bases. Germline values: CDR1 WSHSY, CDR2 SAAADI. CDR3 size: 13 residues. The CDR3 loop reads CATNGGQGEKLFF. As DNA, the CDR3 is TGCGCCACCAATGGAGGACAGGGTGAAAAACTGTTTTTT.

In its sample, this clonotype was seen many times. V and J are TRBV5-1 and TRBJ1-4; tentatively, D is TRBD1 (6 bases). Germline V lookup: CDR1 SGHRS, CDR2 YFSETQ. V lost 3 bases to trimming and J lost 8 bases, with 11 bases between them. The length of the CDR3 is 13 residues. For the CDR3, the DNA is TGCGCCAGCAGCTCGGGGGGCCGGGAAAAACTGTTTTTT. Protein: CASSSGGREKLFF.

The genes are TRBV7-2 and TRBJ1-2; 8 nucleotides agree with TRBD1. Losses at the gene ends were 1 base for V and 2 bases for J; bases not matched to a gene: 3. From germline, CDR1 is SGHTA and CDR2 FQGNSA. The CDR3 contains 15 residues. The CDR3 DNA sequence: TGTGCCAGCAGCTTAGTGCGGGACAGGAACTATGGCTACACCTTC. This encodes CASSLVRDRNYGYTF.

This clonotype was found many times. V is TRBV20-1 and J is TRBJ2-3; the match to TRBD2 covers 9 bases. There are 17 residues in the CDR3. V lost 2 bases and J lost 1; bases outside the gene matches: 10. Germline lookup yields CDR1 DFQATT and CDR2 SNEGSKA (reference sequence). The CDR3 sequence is CSARSRKVAGGTDTQYF. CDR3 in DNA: TGCAGTGCTAGATCCCGGAAGGTAGCGGGAGGCACAGATACGCAGTATTTT.

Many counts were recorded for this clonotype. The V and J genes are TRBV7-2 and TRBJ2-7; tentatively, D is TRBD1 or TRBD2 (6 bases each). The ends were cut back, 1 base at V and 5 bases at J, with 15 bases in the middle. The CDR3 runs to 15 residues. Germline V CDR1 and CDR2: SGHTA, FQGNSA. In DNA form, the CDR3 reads TGTGCCAGCAGCTTAGTGGGGGGCATGAATAACGAGCAGTACTTC. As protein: CASSLVGGMNNEQYF.

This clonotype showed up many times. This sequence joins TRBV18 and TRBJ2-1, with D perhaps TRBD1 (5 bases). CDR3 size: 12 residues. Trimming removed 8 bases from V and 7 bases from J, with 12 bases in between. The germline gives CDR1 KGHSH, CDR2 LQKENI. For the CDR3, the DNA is TGTGCCAGCCGTCAGGGTAGGAATGAGCAGTTCTTC. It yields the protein CASRQGRNEQFF. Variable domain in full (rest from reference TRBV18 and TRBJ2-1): NAGVMQNPRHLVRRRGQEARLRCSPMKGHSHVYWYRQLPEEGLKFMVYLQKENIIDESGMPKERFSAEFPKEGPSILRIQQVVRGDSAAYFCASRQGRNEQFFGPGTRLTVL.

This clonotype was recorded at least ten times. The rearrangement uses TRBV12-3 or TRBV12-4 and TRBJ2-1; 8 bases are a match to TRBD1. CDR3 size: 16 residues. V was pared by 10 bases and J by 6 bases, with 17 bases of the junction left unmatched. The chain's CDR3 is CATQPYSGTGINEQFF. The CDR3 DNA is TGTGCCACCCAACCCTATTCTGGGACAGGAATCAATGAGCAGTTCTTC.

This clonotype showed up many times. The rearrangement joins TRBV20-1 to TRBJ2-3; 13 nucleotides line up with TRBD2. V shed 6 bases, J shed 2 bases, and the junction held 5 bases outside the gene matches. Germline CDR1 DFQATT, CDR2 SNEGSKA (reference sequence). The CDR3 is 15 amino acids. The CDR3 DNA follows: TGCAGTGCGGCTACTAGCGGGGGGGCCACAGATACGCAGTATTTT. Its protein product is CSAATSGGATDTQYF.

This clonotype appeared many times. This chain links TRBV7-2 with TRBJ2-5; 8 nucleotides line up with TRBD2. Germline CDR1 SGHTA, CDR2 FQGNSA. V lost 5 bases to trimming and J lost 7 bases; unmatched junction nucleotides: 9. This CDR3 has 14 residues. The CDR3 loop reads CASSPPGREGTQYF. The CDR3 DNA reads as TGTGCCAGCAGCCCCCCGGGACGGGAGGGGACCCAGTACTTC.

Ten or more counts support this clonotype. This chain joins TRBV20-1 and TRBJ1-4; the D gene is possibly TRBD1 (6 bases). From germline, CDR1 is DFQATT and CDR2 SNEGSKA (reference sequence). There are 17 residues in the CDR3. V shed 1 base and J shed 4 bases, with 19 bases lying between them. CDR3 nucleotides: TGCAGTGCTAGAGCCACCGGTACGGGGGGCTATAATGAAAAACTGTTTTTT. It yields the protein CSARATGTGGYNEKLFF.

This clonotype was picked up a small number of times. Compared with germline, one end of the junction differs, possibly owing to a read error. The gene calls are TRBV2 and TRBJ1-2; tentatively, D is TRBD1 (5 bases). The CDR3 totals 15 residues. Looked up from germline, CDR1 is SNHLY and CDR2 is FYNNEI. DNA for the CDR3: TGTGCCAGCACGGGAAAGGGTCTGGCTCAGGGCGGCTACAACTTC. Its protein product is CASTGKGLAQGGYNF.

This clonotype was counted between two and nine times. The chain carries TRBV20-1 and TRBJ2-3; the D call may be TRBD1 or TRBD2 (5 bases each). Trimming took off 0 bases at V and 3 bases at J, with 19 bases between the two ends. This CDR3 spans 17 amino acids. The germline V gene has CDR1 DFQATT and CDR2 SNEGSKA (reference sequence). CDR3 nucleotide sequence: TGCAGTGCTAGAGAGACGGGGCTAACCGTAGGAACAGATACGCAGTATTTT. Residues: CSARETGLTVGTDTQYF.

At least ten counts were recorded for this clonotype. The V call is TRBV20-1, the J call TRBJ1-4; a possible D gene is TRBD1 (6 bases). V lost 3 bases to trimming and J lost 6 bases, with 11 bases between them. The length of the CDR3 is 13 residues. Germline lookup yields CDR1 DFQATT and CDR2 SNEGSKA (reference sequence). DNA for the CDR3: TGCAGTGCTAGTTCGGGGGCGGATGAAAAACTGTTTTTT. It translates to CSASSGADEKLFF.

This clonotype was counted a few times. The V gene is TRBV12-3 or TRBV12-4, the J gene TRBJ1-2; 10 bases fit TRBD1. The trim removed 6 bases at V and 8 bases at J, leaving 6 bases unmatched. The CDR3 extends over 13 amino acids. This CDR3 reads CASRGTGASGYTF. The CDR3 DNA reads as TGTGCCAGCAGGGGGACAGGGGCAAGCGGCTACACCTTC.